The rows below give T cell receptor beta chains drawn from one sample of a study of identical twins. TCRdb re-derived calls from the 5' RACE reads in MiXCR, one entry per CDR3 protein. Of 1,800,000 or so distinct CDR3 sequences listed, about 30% are singletons. Sequencing was performed on cord blood. All receptors come from a newborn girl in good health. Each CDR3 is given without its conserved first and last residue.

j_gene	v_gene	CDR3aa
NA	TRBV10-3	AISSDGQETQF
TRBJ1-1	TRBV21-1	ASSKEGTLNTEAF
NA	TRBV29-1	SVGSIRVGETQF
TRBJ1-4	TRBV2	ASSKAGKREKLF
TRBJ2-1	TRBV9	ASSVRRLAGGDNEQF
TRBJ2-7	TRBV7-2	ASSLALGRGLEQY
TRBJ2-4	TRBV2	ASSERRATAKNIQY
TRBJ2-1	TRBV27	ASSPPSLRGYEQF
TRBJ1-6	TRBV10-3	AIRKGQGSYNSPLH
TRBJ2-1	TRBV20-1	SASPGSNNEQF
TRBJ2-1	TRBV6-1	ASSSQGAAYNEQF
TRBJ1-1	TRBV20-1	SAVLNMNTEAF
TRBJ2-5	TRBV28	ASTGANWGEQY
TRBJ2-7	TRBV6-6	ASSFGLAGDYEQY
TRBJ1-1	TRBV24-1	APFRGRLNTEAF
TRBJ2-3	TRBV19	ASRGGRTDTRY
TRBJ2-1	TRBV29-1	SGYAKGFNNEQF
TRBJ2-5	TRBV6-6	ASSYISETQY
TRBJ2-7	TRBV5-1	ASSLVAPVDEQY
TRBJ2-1	TRBV15	ATRPGTSIYIYNEQF
TRBJ1-2	TRBV2	ASRTSFGYT
TRBJ1-6	TRBV2	ASSGTGSGNSPLH
TRBJ2-1	TRBV4-2	ASSARSIWANNEQF
TRBJ2-1	TRBV20-1	SAPLAGYGNEQF
TRBJ1-4	TRBV27	ASRRRGDEKLF
TRBJ1-1	TRBV24-1	ATSDLRLNTEAF
TRBJ2-7	TRBV27	ASSLVKGRGYEQY
TRBJ2-7	TRBV27	ASSLRGSGTGRYEQY
TRBJ2-3	TRBV9	ASSVDLAGGRGDTQY
TRBJ1-1	TRBV27	ASGQGAFRGTEAF
TRBJ2-1	TRBV7-9	ASSQKTETYNEQF
TRBJ1-4	TRBV20-1	SARAQLEKLF
TRBJ2-5	TRBV27	ASSSEAGLWDEQY